A single sample gave rise to the 8 T cell receptor beta chains below, sequenced in a study of siplizumab effects on memory and regulatory T cells (dated by TCRdb to between 2019 and 2020). Library preparation employed the immunoSEQ multiplex PCR assay. In TCRdb, the immuneACCESS table is reduced to in-frame sequences with V and J assigned. These tables do not hold every clone; where another copy was compared, an unresolved V gene accounts for under half, and the others remain unexplained. Across this sample there are roughly 100,000 clones, with about 90% seen only once. Around 12% of the sample goes to the ten largest clones. Sequencing input: non-Treg CD4+ T cells sorted from blood. Read against the paper, the sample's cell subset or site label means: FACS-sorted unstimulated CD4+ non-regulatory T cells. Every receptor here comes from a human donor in good health.

This clone was seen only once. CDR3: CAGRVAQYF. The DNA of the CDR3 is TGTGCAGGACGGGTCGCGCAGTACTTC. The rearrangement links TRBV21-1 to TRBJ2-7. TRBV21-1 is reported as a pseudogene. The CDR3 is made up of 9 amino acids.

This chain links TRBV5-4 with TRBJ2-7; maybe TRBD1 (5 bases). Deletions cut 1 base from V and 2 bases from J, with 16 bases between. This CDR3 is built from 16 residues. In germline, CDR1 is SGHNT, CDR2 YYREEE (reference sequence). For the CDR3, the DNA is TGTGCCAGCAGCTTGAGGGGCGGCCGGCGGCCCTACGAGCAGTACTTC. It codes for CASSLRGGRRPYEQYF.

V usage is TRBV7-2 and J usage is TRBJ2-3, with 9 bases matching TRBD2. V lost 1 base to trimming and J lost 4 bases; unmatched junction nucleotides: 9. This CDR3 has 17 residues. Germline V gene lookup returns CDR1 SGHTA and CDR2 FQGNSA. In nucleotides, the CDR3 is TGTGCCAGCAGCTTAGGACCTCCGGGACTAGCCCCAGATACGCAGTATTTT. It specifies CASSLGPPGLAPDTQYF.

V gene TRBV29-1 combines with J gene TRBJ2-3, with no clear D. Germline lookup yields CDR1 SQVTM and CDR2 ANQGSEA. V shed 4 bases and J shed 2 bases, with 7 bases lying between them. CDR3 length: 12 amino acids. CDR3 sequence (DNA): TGCAGCGTTGGGGCCTACACAGATACGCAGTATTTT. Translation: CSVGAYTDTQYF.

The chain links TRBV19 to TRBJ2-2; D gene ambiguous. The CDR3 has 11 amino acids. In germline, CDR1 is LNHDA, CDR2 SQIVND (reference sequence). V dropped 7 bases and J dropped 6 bases, with 6 bases sitting between them. The CDR3 sequence: CASNLPGELFF. CDR3 nucleotides: TGTGCCAGTAACCTCCCCGGGGAGCTGTTTTTT.

V is TRBV5-1 and J is TRBJ2-3; D remains unclear. V was pared by 3 bases and J by 0 bases, with 8 bases between. The CDR3 runs to 14 residues. Germline-derived CDR1 and CDR2 are SGHRS and YFSETQ. The CDR3 here is CASSSTHSTDTQYF. The CDR3 DNA reads TGCGCCAGCAGCTCGACCCACAGCACAGATACGCAGTATTTT.

This clone was detected once. The DNA of the CDR3 is TGTGCCAGCAGCCTAACCGGGACAGGGCGCTGGTCCAAAAACATTCAGTACTTC. As protein: CASSLTGTGRWSKNIQYF. The rearrangement joins TRBV28 to TRBJ2-4; 9 bases match TRBD1. CDR1 and CDR2 (germline): MDHEN, SYDVKM. The CDR3 extends over 18 amino acids. The J segment lost 2 bases and the V segment lost 6 bases, leaving 14 bases of the junction unmatched.

The chain joins TRBV6-6 to TRBJ1-1; 9 bases fit TRBD1. Germline loops: CDR1 MNHNY, CDR2 SVGAGI (reference sequence). This CDR3 contains 14 residues. Trimming took 7 bases from V and 1 from J; bases not matched to a gene: 4. CDR3 loop: CASTVGQGNTEAFF. CDR3 sequence (DNA): TGTGCCAGCACCGTGGGACAGGGGAACACTGAAGCTTTCTTT.